This TCR beta chain was sequenced for a study of early T cells in non-severe SARS-CoV-2 infection. Study results and limitations: The VDJdb matching leaned toward anti-spike CD8 responses and overlooked private and CD4 specificities.

MiXCR was run by TCRdb on the 5' RACE reads, yielding one entry per CDR3 protein. The sample lists about 60,000 distinct CDR3 sequences; around an eighth were seen once. As regards this clonotype: Its antigen is still unknown.

Trimming took 1 base from V and 4 from J, leaving 14 bases between them. Germline V gives CDR1 DFQATT, CDR2 SNEGSKA (reference sequence). CDR3 length equals 14 residues. The chain combines TRBV20-1 with TRBJ2-7, with D perhaps assigned TRBD1 or TRBD2 (7 bases each). The sequence derives from an adult who was a healthcare worker with PCR-confirmed SARS-CoV-2 infection or an uninfected control (not recorded which). The sample comprised whole blood. CDR3: CSARASGGGYEQYF. The CDR3 DNA reads as TGCAGTGCTAGAGCCTCAGGGGGGGGTTACGAGCAGTACTTC.